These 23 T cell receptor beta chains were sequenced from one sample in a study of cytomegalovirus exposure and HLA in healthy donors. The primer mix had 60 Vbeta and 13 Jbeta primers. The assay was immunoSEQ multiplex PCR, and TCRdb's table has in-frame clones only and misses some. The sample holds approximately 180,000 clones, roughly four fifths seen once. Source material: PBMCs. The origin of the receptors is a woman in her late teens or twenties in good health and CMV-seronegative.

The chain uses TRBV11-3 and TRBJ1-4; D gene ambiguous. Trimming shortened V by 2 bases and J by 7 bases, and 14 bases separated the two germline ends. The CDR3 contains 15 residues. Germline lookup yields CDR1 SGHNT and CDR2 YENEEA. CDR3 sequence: CASSLSGIRGEKLFF. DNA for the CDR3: TGTGCCAGCAGCTTATCGGGAATCCGCGGTGAAAAACTGTTTTTT.

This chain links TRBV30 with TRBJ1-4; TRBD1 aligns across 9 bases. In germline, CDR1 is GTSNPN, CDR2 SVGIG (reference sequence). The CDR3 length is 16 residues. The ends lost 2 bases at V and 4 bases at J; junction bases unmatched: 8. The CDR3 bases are TGTGCCTGGAGTTTCGGACAGGGGTCAAATAATGAAAAACTGTTTTTT. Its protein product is CAWSFGQGSNNEKLFF.

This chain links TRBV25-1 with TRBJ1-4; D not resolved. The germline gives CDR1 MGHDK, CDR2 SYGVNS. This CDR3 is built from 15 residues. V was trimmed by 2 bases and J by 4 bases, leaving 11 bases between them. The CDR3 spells CASSEMGTHNEKLFF. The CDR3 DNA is TGTGCCAGCAGTGAAATGGGCACGCATAATGAAAAACTGTTTTTT.

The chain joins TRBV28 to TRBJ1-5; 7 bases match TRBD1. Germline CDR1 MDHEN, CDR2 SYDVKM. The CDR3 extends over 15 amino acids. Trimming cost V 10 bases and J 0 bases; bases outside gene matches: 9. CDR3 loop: CATRDSRYSNQPQHF. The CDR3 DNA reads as TGTGCCACCAGGGACAGTCGATATAGCAATCAGCCCCAGCATTTT.

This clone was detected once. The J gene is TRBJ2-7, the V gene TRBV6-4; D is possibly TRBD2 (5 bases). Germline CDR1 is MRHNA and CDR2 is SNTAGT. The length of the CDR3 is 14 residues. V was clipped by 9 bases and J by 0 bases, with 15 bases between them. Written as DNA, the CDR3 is TGTGCCAGAAATCGCGAGGGAGACTCCTACGAGCAGTACGTC. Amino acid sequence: CARNREGDSYEQYV.

CDR3 nucleotides: TGTGCCAGCAGCCAAGGACATCCCGCGGGAGTTGGGAGATCCGGGGAGCTGTTTTTT. Translation gives CASSQGHPAGVGRSGELFF. The chain recombines TRBV14 with TRBJ2-2; 7 nucleotides align to TRBD2. The germline gives CDR1 SGHDN, CDR2 FVKESK. The CDR3 contains 19 residues. V lost 1 base and J lost 6; bases outside the gene matches: 17. The full variable domain, rest sourced from reference TRBV14 and TRBJ2-2, is EAGVTQFPSHSVIEKGQTVTLRCDPISGHDNLYWYRRVMGKEIKFLLHFVKESKQDESGMPNNRFLAERTGGTYSTLKVQPAELEDSGVYFCASSQGHPAGVGRSGELFFGEGSRLTVL.

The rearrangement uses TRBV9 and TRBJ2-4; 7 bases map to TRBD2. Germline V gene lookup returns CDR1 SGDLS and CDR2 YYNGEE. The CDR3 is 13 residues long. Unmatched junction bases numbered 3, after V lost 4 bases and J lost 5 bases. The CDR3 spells CASSHAGENIQYF. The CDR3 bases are TGTGCCAGCAGCCATGCGGGAGAAAACATTCAGTACTTC. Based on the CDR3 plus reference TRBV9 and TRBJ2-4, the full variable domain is DSGVTQTPKHLITATGQRVTLRCSPRSGDLSVYWYQQSLDQGLQFLIQYYNGEERAKGNILERFSAQQFPDLHSELNLSSLELGDSALYFCASSHAGENIQYFGAGTRLSVL.

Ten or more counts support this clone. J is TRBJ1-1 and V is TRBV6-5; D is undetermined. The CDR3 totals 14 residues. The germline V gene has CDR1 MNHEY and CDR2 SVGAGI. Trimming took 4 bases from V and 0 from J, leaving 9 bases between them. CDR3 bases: TGTGCCAGCAGTTCCTCAGAGATGAACACTGAAGCTTTCTTT. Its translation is CASSSSEMNTEAFF.

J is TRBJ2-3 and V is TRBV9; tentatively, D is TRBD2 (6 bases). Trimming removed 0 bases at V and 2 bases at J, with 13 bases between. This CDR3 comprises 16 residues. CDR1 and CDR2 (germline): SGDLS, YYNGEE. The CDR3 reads CASSVGVRGYTDTQYF. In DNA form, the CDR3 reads TGTGCCAGCAGCGTAGGAGTGCGGGGATACACAGATACGCAGTATTTT.

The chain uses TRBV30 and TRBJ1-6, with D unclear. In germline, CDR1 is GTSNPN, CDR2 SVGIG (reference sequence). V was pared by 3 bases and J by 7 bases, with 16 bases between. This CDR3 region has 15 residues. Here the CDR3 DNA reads TGTGCCTGGAGAAGAACGGGGAGTCCGAATTCACCCCTCCACTTT. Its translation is CAWRRTGSPNSPLHF.

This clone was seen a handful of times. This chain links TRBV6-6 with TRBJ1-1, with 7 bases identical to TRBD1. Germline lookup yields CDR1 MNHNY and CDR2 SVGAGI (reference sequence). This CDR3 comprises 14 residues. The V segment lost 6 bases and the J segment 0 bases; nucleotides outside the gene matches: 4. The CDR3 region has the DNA TGTGCCAGCAGGAGGGACAGCTTGAACACTGAAGCTTTCTTT. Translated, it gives CASRRDSLNTEAFF.

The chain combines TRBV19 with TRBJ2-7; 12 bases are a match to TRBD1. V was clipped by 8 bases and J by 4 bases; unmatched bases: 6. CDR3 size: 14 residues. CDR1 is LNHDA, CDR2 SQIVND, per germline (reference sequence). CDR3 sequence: CASAPGQGAYEQYF. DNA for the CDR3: TGTGCCAGTGCTCCGGGACAGGGGGCTTACGAGCAGTACTTC.

This chain's CDR3 is CASSYSRGGEQYF. Here the CDR3 DNA reads TGTGCCAGCAGTTACTCGCGGGGCGGTGAGCAGTACTTC. The gene calls are TRBV6-6 and TRBJ2-7; D is possibly TRBD2 (6 bases). Per germline, CDR1 MNHNY and CDR2 SVGAGI (reference sequence). This CDR3 has 13 amino acids. V was clipped by 0 bases and J by 7 bases, with 10 bases between them.

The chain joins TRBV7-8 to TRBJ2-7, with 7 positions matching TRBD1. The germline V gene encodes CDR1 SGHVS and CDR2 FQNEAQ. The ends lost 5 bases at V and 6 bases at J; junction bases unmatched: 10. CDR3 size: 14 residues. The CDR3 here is CASSIRQGIGEQYV. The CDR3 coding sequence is TGTGCCAGCAGCATCCGACAGGGAATCGGCGAGCAGTACGTC.

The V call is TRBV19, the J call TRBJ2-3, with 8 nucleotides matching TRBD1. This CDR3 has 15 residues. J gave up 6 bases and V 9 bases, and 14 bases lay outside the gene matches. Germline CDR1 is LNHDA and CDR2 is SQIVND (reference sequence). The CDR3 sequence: CASSRATGVGDTQYF. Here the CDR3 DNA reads TGTGCCAGCAGCCGAGCGACAGGGGTGGGCGATACGCAGTATTTT.

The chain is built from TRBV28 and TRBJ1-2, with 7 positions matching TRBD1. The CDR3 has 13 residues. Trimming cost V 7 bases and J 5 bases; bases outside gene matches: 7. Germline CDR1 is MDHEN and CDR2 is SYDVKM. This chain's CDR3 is CASNTGTAYGYTF. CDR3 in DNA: TGTGCCAGCAATACCGGGACAGCTTATGGCTACACCTTC.

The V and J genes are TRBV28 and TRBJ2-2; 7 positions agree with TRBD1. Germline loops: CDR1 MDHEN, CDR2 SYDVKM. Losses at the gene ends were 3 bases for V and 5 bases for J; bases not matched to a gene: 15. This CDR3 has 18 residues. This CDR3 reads CASSFTKDRLTGTGELFF. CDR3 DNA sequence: TGTGCCAGCAGTTTTACCAAGGACAGGCTGACGGGGACCGGGGAGCTGTTTTTT.

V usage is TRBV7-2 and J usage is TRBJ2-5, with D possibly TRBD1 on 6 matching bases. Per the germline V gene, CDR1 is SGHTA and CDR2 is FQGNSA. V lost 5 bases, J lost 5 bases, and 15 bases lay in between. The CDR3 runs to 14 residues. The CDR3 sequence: CASSTWDTPETQYF. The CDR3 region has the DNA TGTGCCAGCAGCACGTGGGACACACCTGAGACCCAGTACTTC.

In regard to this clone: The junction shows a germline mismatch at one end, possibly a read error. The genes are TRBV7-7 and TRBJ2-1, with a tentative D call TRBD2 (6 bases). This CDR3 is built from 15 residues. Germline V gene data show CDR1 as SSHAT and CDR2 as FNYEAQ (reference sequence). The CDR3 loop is CASSQTEGFSNEQFF. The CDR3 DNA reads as TGTGCTAGCAGCCAAACGGAGGGGTTTTCAAATGAGCAGTTCTTC.

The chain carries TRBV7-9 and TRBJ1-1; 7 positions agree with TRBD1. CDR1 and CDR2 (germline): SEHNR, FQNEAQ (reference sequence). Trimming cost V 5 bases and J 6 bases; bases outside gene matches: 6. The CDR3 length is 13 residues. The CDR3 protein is CASSTWDRSEAFF. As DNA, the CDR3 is TGTGCCAGCAGCACTTGGGACAGATCTGAAGCTTTCTTT.

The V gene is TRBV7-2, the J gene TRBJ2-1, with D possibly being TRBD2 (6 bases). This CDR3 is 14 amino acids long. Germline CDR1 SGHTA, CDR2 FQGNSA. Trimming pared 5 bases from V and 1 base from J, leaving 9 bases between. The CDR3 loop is CASSAAGSYNEQFF. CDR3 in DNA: TGTGCCAGCAGCGCAGCGGGTTCCTACAATGAGCAGTTCTTC.

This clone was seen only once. For the CDR3, the DNA is TGTGCCAGCAGCTTAGGGGGCGCTCAAGAGACCCAGTACTTC. Its protein is CASSLGGAQETQYF. The gene calls are TRBV11-2 and TRBJ2-5; possibly TRBD1 for D (5 bases). CDR1 and CDR2 from the germline V gene are SGHAT and FQNNGV. The CDR3 consists of 14 residues. Trimming removed 1 base from V and 2 bases from J, with 8 bases in between.

CDR3 in amino acids: CASSIVSGQYLAKNIQYF. The DNA for the CDR3 is TGTGCCAGTAGTATAGTCTCCGGACAGTACTTAGCCAAAAACATTCAGTACTTC. This sequence joins TRBV19 and TRBJ2-4; possible D gene TRBD1, 6 bases. Trimming left V 1 base short and J 0 bases short, with 16 bases between. This CDR3 has 18 residues. The germline CDR1 and CDR2 sequences are LNHDA and SQIVND (reference sequence).